This T cell receptor (beta chain) is drawn from a study of T cell repertoires in cytomegalovirus infection. Study-level information: CMV epitopes that were recently identified and HLA-C-restricted were used alongside well-studied HLA-B-restricted ones. It can be stated that public TCR beta signatures indicated CMV infection as well as a matching HLA type. Whole-study results and caveats: The ex vivo response showed dominance by HLA-C-restricted CMV-specific TCR beta clonotypes. CMV carriers with the relevant HLA were identified by cumulative public TCR beta family frequency.

TCRdb fed the reads into MiXCR, producing one record per CDR3 protein. Seen here are around 340,000 distinct CDR3 sequences, roughly 28% observed once, and the top ten hold 20%. Turning to this clonotype: Its target is not known.

With 6 bases removed from V and 7 bases from J, the gap between germline ends came to 15 bases. There are 13 residues in the CDR3. The material was cultured PBMCs, obtained from culture after CMV antigen stimulation. This chain connects TRBV12-3 or TRBV12-4 to TRBJ1-1; D possibly corresponds to TRBD1 (6 bases). This clonotype was obtained from a human donor in good health (CMV status not recorded). Some clones in this sample may be carry-over from other donors' samples. In DNA form, the CDR3 reads TGTGCCAGCAGCCCGAACAGGGCAATTGAAGCTTTCTTT. This gives the protein CASSPNRAIEAFF.